Each of the 10 T cell receptor beta chains below was sequenced from the same sample in a study of OX40 agonist ivuxolimab in advanced cancers. The method behind the library was the immunoSEQ multiplex PCR assay. TCRdb limited this immuneACCESS table to in-frame rearrangements with V and J called. A share of clones is missing; checked studies link under half to unresolved V genes, and the rest is unexplained. The sample has more than 55,000 clones on record, 87% of them singletons. The ten most abundant clones make up about 0.66% of the sample. The sequencing used CD4+ or CD8+ T cells sorted from blood, collected in a trial of the OX40 agonist ivuxolimab. These receptors originate from an adult with an advanced solid tumor such as melanoma, head and neck, liver or kidney cancer.

The chain has TRBV6-5 and TRBJ2-1; 8 positions match TRBD1. This CDR3 contains 15 residues. Germline loops: CDR1 MNHEY, CDR2 SVGAGI. Unmatched junction bases numbered 3, after V lost 5 bases and J lost 0 bases. The CDR3 here is CASSRTGGSYNEQFF. The CDR3 bases are TGTGCCAGCAGTCGAACAGGGGGCTCCTACAATGAGCAGTTCTTC.

The chain is built from TRBV9 and TRBJ2-7, with D possibly TRBD2 on 6 matching bases. From germline, CDR1 is SGDLS and CDR2 YYNGEE. The CDR3 is made up of 15 amino acids. The ends were cut back, 0 bases at V and 2 bases at J, with 12 bases in the middle. CDR3 residues: CASSVGLAEPYEQYF. The DNA of the CDR3 is TGTGCCAGCAGCGTAGGTTTAGCGGAACCCTACGAGCAGTACTTC.

This clone rates as medium-sized (0.01 to 0.1%). This sequence joins TRBV19 and TRBJ1-1; TRBD1 might be the D (5 bases). Germline CDR1 is LNHDA and CDR2 is SQIVND (reference sequence). V was cut by 3 bases and J by 6 bases, with 11 bases left in between. The CDR3 loop spans 13 amino acids. The CDR3 DNA sequence: TGTGCCAGTAGTATGAGGGGATGGGCTGAAGCTTTCTTT. This gives the protein CASSMRGWAEAFF.

This chain links TRBV6-1 with TRBJ2-7; D call uncertain. Trimming cost V 1 base and J 5 bases, with 15 bases left between them. The V gene's germline CDR1 is MNHNS and CDR2 SASEGT. The CDR3 spans 15 residues. CDR3 nucleotide sequence: TGTGCCAGCAGTGAAGGCGCAGGTATCCCTCACGAGCAGTACTTC. It yields the protein CASSEGAGIPHEQYF.

In this sample, this clone is medium-sized. V gene TRBV30 combines with J gene TRBJ1-1; 7 bases are a match to TRBD1. The CDR3 has 13 residues. Germline V gene lookup returns CDR1 GTSNPN and CDR2 SVGIG (reference sequence). The V and J ends lost 8 bases and 5 bases, in that order; junction bases with no gene match: 11. This CDR3 is CANSRQGGTEAFF. In DNA, the CDR3 is TGTGCCAATTCACGACAGGGAGGAACTGAAGCTTTCTTT.

This clone was recorded only once. The genes are TRBV7-3 and TRBJ2-6, with no clear D. The CDR3 has 15 amino acids. V lost 7 bases to trimming and J lost 2 bases, with 12 bases between them. The germline V gene encodes CDR1 SGHTA and CDR2 FQGTGA. The CDR3 region is CASTPGSPGANVLTF. For the CDR3, the DNA is TGTGCCAGCACCCCTGGGTCCCCTGGGGCCAACGTCCTGACTTTC.

The CDR3 loop reads CASSQGTSGSYEQFF. For the CDR3, the DNA is TGCGCCAGCAGCCAAGGCACTAGCGGGAGCTATGAGCAGTTCTTC. The V gene is TRBV4-1, the J gene TRBJ2-1; 11 bases map to TRBD2. The CDR3 is made up of 15 amino acids. Germline lookup yields CDR1 MGHRA and CDR2 YSYEKL. Trimming cost V 1 base and J 8 bases; bases outside gene matches: 4.

This clone appeared a single time. The chain joins TRBV28 to TRBJ1-5, with D unclear. Trimming removed 1 base at V and 7 bases at J, with 8 bases between. Germline V CDR1 and CDR2: MDHEN, SYDVKM. This CDR3 is 13 amino acids long. The CDR3 here is CASSLFREQPQHF. The CDR3 DNA reads as TGTGCCAGCAGTTTATTTCGGGAGCAGCCCCAGCATTTT.

This chain uses TRBV5-1 with TRBJ2-2; TRBD2 might be the D (6 bases). CDR1 SGHRS and CDR2 YFSETQ come from the germline V gene. The V gene lost 5 bases and the J gene lost 5 bases, with 10 bases spanning the gap. This CDR3 region has 13 residues. The CDR3 loop reads CASRVGGTGELFF. The CDR3 DNA sequence: TGCGCCAGCAGGGTTGGAGGGACCGGGGAGCTGTTTTTT.

Comments on this clone: At the DNA level, this CDR3 is encoded by other sequences in the same sample as well. This chain uses TRBV7-8 with TRBJ2-7; 7 bases align to TRBD2. The J segment lost 0 bases and the V segment lost 3 bases, leaving 11 bases of the junction unmatched. Germline lookup yields CDR1 SGHVS and CDR2 FQNEAQ. There are 17 residues in the CDR3. As DNA, the CDR3 is TGTGCCAGCAGCTTTTCGTCTAGCGGTAGCTTCTCCTACGAGCAGTACTTC. Translating gives CASSFSSSGSFSYEQYF.